Each of the 6 T cell receptor beta chains below was sequenced from the same sample in a study of T cell responses to AZD1222 COVID-19 vaccine. Measured with immunoSEQ multiplex PCR; TCRdb has only the in-frame clones, and not every one. The sample includes approximately 91,000 clones, about 88% of them seen just once. The specimen comprised peripheral blood, sampled on day 0 of AZD1222 vaccination. The receptors come from an adult in good health.

The J gene is TRBJ2-6, the V gene TRBV7-2, with D perhaps TRBD1 (6 bases). V was shortened by 8 bases and J by 0 bases, with 11 bases between the two germline ends. The germline gives CDR1 SGHTA, CDR2 FQGNSA. The CDR3 consists of 15 residues. CDR3 region: CASRNRDSGANVLTF. In DNA, the CDR3 is TGTGCCAGCCGCAACAGGGACTCTGGGGCCAACGTCCTGACTTTC.

The chain recombines TRBV6-2 or TRBV6-3 with TRBJ2-7; 8 nucleotides agree with TRBD2. The CDR3 is 17 residues long. Losses at the gene ends were 2 bases for V and 1 base for J; bases not matched to a gene: 10. CDR1 is MNHEY and CDR2 is SVGEGT in the germline V gene. CDR3 protein: CASSYVAGGTPSYEQYF. The CDR3 DNA sequence: TGTGCCAGCAGTTACGTTGCGGGGGGAACCCCATCCTACGAGCAGTACTTC.

The V call is TRBV5-1, the J call TRBJ2-3, with D possibly matching TRBD1 (7 bases). The CDR3 has 16 residues. Germline CDR1 and CDR2: SGHRS and YFSETQ. V was shortened by 2 bases and J by 5 bases, with 18 bases between the two germline ends. The CDR3 DNA reads as TGCGCCAGCAGCTTCCGCGACAGGGAGGTTAAAGATACGCAGTATTTT. This translates into CASSFRDREVKDTQYF.

This chain links TRBV5-1 with TRBJ2-3, with 12 bases matching TRBD2. V shed 5 bases, J shed 5 bases, and the junction held 9 bases outside the gene matches. The CDR3 consists of 16 residues. Germline-derived CDR1 and CDR2 are SGHRS and YFSETQ. CDR3 in amino acids: CASSSLAGGPGDTQYF. Here the CDR3 DNA reads TGCGCCAGCAGTTCTCTAGCGGGGGGGCCTGGAGATACGCAGTATTTT.

The chain links TRBV19 to TRBJ1-1; D perhaps matches TRBD1 (6 bases). Deletions cut 0 bases from V and 4 bases from J, with 12 bases between. Germline V gives CDR1 LNHDA, CDR2 SQIVND (reference sequence). CDR3 length: 15 amino acids. The CDR3 DNA reads as TGTGCCAGTAGTATAGATCCCCGCAGGGGCACTGAAGCTTTCTTT. It encodes CASSIDPRRGTEAFF.

The chain carries TRBV29-1 and TRBJ1-1; D remains unclear. Trimming removed 3 bases at V and 7 bases at J, with 6 bases between. CDR3 size: 10 residues. Germline lookup yields CDR1 SQVTM and CDR2 ANQGSEA. For the CDR3, the DNA is TGCAGCGTTGATGGCGGTGAAGCTTTCTTT. It translates to CSVDGGEAFF. The full variable domain, in which reference TRBV29-1 and TRBJ1-1 provide the parts outside the CDR3, is SAVISQKPSRDICQRGTSLTIQCQVDSQVTMMFWYRQQPGQSLTLIATANQGSEATYESGFVIDKFPISRPNLTFSTLTVSNMSPEDSSIYLCSVDGGEAFFGQGTRLTVV.